A single sample gave rise to the 13 T cell receptor beta chains below, sequenced in a study of blood T cells in healthy people across ages (dated by TCRdb to about 2015). Libraries were built with 5' RACE. Sequencing was performed on an Illumina HiSeq 2500. A second roughly 7 to 11 cycle PCR used a sample-barcoded 5' primer and a J-beta primer mix. TCRdb reanalyzed the raw reads on its own, using fastp at Q25 for trimming and MiXCR for clone calling, and kept in-frame beta chains. Rows matching on CDR3 protein sequence are summarized as one entry with the most common DNA and genes. Counted in this sample were about 640,000 distinct CDR3 sequences; around three fifths of them appeared once. The top ten constitute over 35% of the sample. Sample: blood. These receptors all come from a man in his sixties in good health.

Concerning this clonotype itself: One end of the junction is discordant with germline, which a read error may explain. The chain carries TRBV10-3 and TRBJ2-1, with unresolved D. Germline CDR1 and CDR2: ENHRY and SYGVKD. There are 13 residues in the CDR3. CDR3 sequence reads: CTISGNSYNEQFF. The CDR3 DNA sequence: TGTACCATCAGTGGGAACTCCTACAATGAGCAGTTCTTC.

The chain has TRBV4-1 and TRBJ1-2; the match to TRBD1 covers 8 bases. The CDR3 loop spans 15 amino acids. The V segment lost 4 bases and the J segment 4 bases; nucleotides outside the gene matches: 8. Per germline, CDR1 MGHRA and CDR2 YSYEKL. The CDR3 region has the DNA TGCGCCAGCAGCCGAACCGGGACAGGCTTCTATGGCTACACCTTC. Translated: CASSRTGTGFYGYTF.

V and J are TRBV20-1 and TRBJ2-3; D might be TRBD1 (6 bases). Germline V lookup: CDR1 DFQATT, CDR2 SNEGSKA (reference sequence). The CDR3 contains 13 residues. The V end was cut by 8 bases, the J end by 7 bases, with 19 bases between. The CDR3 nucleotides are TGCAGTTGCCCAGGGGACGGTCCCAATACGCAGTATTTT. Residues: CSCPGDGPNTQYF.

This sequence joins TRBV7-2 and TRBJ2-4; 7 bases align to TRBD2. V trimming: 3 bases; J trimming: 13 bases; junction bases outside the gene matches: 12. CDR1 and CDR2 (germline): SGHTA, FQGNSA. The CDR3 extends over 14 amino acids. CDR3 DNA sequence: TGTGCCAGCAGCTTTAGTATTGCGGGAGACGGGCAGTACTTC. Its translation: CASSFSIAGDGQYF. Drawing the rest from reference TRBV7-2 and TRBJ2-4, the complete variable domain is GAGVSQSPSNKVTEKGKDVELRCDPISGHTALYWYRQSLGQGLEFLIYFQGNSAPDKSGLPSDRFSAERTGGSVSTLTIQRTQQEDSAVYLCASSFSIAGDGQYFGAGTRLSVL.

This clonotype was found a few times. The rearrangement uses TRBV6-1 and TRBJ2-1; 7 bases are shared with TRBD2. Per the germline V gene, CDR1 is MNHNS and CDR2 is SASEGT. CDR3 size: 13 residues. Germline trimming cut 8 bases from V and 6 bases from J; bases unmatched to any gene: 7. In nucleotides, the CDR3 is TGTGCCAGCCCCCCGGGCGGGGGCAATGAGCAGTTCTTC. This encodes CASPPGGGNEQFF.

In its sample, this clonotype was seen many times. V usage is TRBV5-8 and J usage is TRBJ2-5; the match to TRBD2 covers 9 bases. V shed 1 base and J 5 bases; nucleotides not matched to a gene: 3. The CDR3 spans 14 residues. Germline values: CDR1 SGHTS, CDR2 YDEGEE. CDR3: CASSLLAGRETQYF. The DNA for the CDR3 is TGTGCCAGCAGCTTGCTAGCGGGGCGGGAGACCCAGTACTTC.

This clonotype was recorded only once. This rearrangement joins TRBV6-1 to TRBJ1-4; tentatively, D is TRBD1 (6 bases). CDR1 is MNHNS, CDR2 SASEGT, per germline. The CDR3 consists of 15 residues. Trimming took off 2 bases at V and 11 bases at J, with 18 bases between the two ends. The CDR3 reads CASSELWTTRGKLFF. CDR3 in DNA: TGTGCCAGCAGTGAACTCTGGACAACCAGGGGTAAACTGTTTTTT.

This clonotype showed up just a few times. The V gene is TRBV20-1, the J gene TRBJ1-2; possibly TRBD1 for D (6 bases). Per the germline V gene, CDR1 is DFQATT and CDR2 is SNEGSKA (reference sequence). Trimming shortened V by 1 base and J by 7 bases, and 13 bases separated the two germline ends. The length of the CDR3 is 13 residues. CDR3 protein: CSARVGAGAGYTF. CDR3 nucleotides: TGCAGTGCTAGAGTGGGGGCCGGGGCTGGCTACACCTTC.

Points on this clonotype: This may be a read error: a much more frequent sequence differs by one nucleotide. The rearrangement joins TRBV20-1 to TRBJ1-2; D gene ambiguous. CDR1 and CDR2 from the germline V gene are DFQATT and SNEGSKA (reference sequence). The CDR3 spans 10 residues. CDR3 DNA sequence: TGCAGGGCTAGGGCCAGCGGCTACACCTTC. Its protein product is CRARASGYTF.

The table lists this clonotype with a count of one. The chain employs TRBV20-1 and TRBJ2-3; D is undetermined. V lost 6 bases, J lost 0 bases, and 19 bases lay in between. This CDR3 spans 16 amino acids. CDR1 DFQATT and CDR2 SNEGSKA come from the germline V gene (reference sequence). CDR3 amino acids: CSAAPPTATSTDTQYF. CDR3 nucleotides: TGCAGTGCCGCTCCCCCTACAGCGACTAGCACAGATACGCAGTATTTT.

The rearrangement links TRBV20-1 to TRBJ2-1; 9 nucleotides match TRBD1. CDR1 is DFQATT, CDR2 SNEGSKA, per germline (reference sequence). The CDR3 spans 17 residues. With V trimmed by 6 bases and J by 6 bases, 18 bases remained unmatched. DNA for the CDR3: TGCAGTGCCACGTTAGTTATGGGGACAGGGAGGGTCAATGAGCAGTTCTTC. It encodes CSATLVMGTGRVNEQFF.

J is TRBJ2-1 and V is TRBV20-1; 8 nucleotides match TRBD1. The length of the CDR3 is 14 residues. CDR1 and CDR2 (germline): DFQATT, SNEGSKA (reference sequence). The trim removed 1 base at V and 6 bases at J, leaving 5 bases unmatched. CDR3 sequence (DNA): TGCAGTGCTAGAGGGTGGACAGGGTCCAATGAGCAGTTCTTC. Protein sequence: CSARGWTGSNEQFF.

V and J are TRBV20-1 and TRBJ2-5; 7 bases line up with TRBD2. The closer fit of TRBJ2-7 to the DNA end suggests the J call may be wrong. This CDR3 comprises 14 residues. CDR1 and CDR2 (germline): DFQATT, SNEGSKA (reference sequence). This CDR3 is CSARAPAGVYEQYF. As DNA, the CDR3 is TGCAGTGCTAGGGCCCCGGCGGGGGTGTACGAGCAGTACTTC.